What follows is one T cell receptor (beta chain) and its context. The data were obtained in a study of blood T cell repertoires in COVID-19. Study at large: The origin of the acute and convalescent COVID-19 samples was the United States, Italy and Spain. From T cells, B-cell-depleted T cells, or PBMCs came the material, which was cDNA or gDNA.

In the source study's methods: Estimated nucleated cell counts came from reference gene primer amplification. TCRdb keeps only in-frame clones here, not all; method: immunoSEQ multiplex PCR. From that table come the V and J calls and clone size; the DNA was used to work out D and trimming. The table includes more than 200,000 clones, about 90% detected once. The clonotype was recovered from a woman in her 30s with acute COVID-19. The sequenced material came from PBMCs or T cells enriched from blood (not recorded which).

The CDR3 region is CASSQAYGGSSGYTF. As DNA, the CDR3 is TGTGCCAGCAGCCAAGCGTATGGAGGGTCGTCCGGCTACACCTTC. The V and J genes are TRBV3-1 (or the pseudogene TRBV3-2) and TRBJ1-2, with D unclear. Trimming removed 1 base at V and 8 bases at J, with 17 bases between. The CDR3 is 15 amino acids. From germline, CDR1 is LGHDT and CDR2 YNNKEL (reference sequence).